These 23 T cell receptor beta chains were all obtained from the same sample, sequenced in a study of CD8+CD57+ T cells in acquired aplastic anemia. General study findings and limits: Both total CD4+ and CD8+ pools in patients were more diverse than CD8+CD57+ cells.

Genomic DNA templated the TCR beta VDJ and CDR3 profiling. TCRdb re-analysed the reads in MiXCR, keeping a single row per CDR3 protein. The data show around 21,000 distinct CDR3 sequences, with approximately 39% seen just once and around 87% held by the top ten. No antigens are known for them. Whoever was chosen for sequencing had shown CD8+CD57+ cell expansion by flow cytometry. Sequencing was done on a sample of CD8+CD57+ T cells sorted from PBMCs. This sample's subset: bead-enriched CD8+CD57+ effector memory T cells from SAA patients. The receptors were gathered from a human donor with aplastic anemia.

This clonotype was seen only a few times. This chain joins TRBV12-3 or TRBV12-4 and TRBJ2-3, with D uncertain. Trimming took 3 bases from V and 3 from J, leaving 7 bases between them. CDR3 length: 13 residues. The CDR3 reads CASSLRITDTQYF. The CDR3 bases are TGTGCCAGCAGTTTGAGAATAACAGATACGCAGTATTTT.

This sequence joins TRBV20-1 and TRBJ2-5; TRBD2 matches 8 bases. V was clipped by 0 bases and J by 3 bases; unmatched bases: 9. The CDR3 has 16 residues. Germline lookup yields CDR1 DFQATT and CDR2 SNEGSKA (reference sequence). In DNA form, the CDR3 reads TGCAGTGCTAGAGATCCCCCCGTTAGCGGGGAAGAGACCCAGTACTTC. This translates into CSARDPPVSGEETQYF.

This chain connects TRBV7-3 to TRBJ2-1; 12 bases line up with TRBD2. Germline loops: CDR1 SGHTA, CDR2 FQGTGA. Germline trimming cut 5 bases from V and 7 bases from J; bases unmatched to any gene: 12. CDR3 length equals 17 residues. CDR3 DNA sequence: TGTGCCAGCAGCCCCCTGACTAGCGGGAGTCGTATGAATGAGCAGTTCTTC. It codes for CASSPLTSGSRMNEQFF.

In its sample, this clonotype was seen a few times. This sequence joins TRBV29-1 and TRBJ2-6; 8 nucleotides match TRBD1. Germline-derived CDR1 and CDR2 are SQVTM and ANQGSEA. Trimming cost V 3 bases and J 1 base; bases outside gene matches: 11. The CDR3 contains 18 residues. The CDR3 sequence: CSVDERTGYGSGANVLTF. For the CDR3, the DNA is TGCAGCGTTGACGAGAGGACAGGGTATGGTTCTGGGGCCAACGTCCTGACTTTC.

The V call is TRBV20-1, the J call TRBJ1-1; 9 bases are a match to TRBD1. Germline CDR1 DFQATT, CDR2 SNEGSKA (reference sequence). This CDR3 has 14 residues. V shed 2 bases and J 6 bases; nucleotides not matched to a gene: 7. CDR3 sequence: CSARLEGQGAEAFF. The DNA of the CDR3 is TGCAGTGCTAGACTTGAGGGACAGGGAGCTGAAGCTTTCTTT.

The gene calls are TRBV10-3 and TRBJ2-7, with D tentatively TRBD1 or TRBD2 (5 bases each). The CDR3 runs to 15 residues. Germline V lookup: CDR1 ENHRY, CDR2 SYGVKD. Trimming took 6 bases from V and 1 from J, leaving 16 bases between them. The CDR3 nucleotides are TGTGCCATCAGAAACGGGGCTAGCCGGTCCTACGAGCAGTACTTC. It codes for CAIRNGASRSYEQYF.

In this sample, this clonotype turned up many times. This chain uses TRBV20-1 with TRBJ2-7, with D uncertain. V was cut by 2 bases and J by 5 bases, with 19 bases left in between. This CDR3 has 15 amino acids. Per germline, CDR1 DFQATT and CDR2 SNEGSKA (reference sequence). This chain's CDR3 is CSARSFVRSSNEQYF. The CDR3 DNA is TGCAGTGCTAGATCCTTCGTAAGGAGTAGCAACGAGCAGTACTTC.

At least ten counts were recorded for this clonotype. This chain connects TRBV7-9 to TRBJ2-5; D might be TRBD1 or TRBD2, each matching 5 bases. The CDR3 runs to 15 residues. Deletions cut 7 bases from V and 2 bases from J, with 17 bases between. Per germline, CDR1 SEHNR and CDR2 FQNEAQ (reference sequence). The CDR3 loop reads CASIYIRGLQETQYF. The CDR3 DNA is TGTGCCAGCATCTATATCCGGGGCCTACAAGAGACCCAGTACTTC.

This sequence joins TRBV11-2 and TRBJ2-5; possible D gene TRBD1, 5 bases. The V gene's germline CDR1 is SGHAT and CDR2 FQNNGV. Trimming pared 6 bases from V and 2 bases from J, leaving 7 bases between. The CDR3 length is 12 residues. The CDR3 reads CASRGHQETQYF. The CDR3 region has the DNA TGTGCCAGCAGAGGACATCAAGAGACCCAGTACTTC. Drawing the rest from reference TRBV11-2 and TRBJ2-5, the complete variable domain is EAGVAQSPRYKIIEKRQSVAFWCNPISGHATLYWYQQILGQGPKLLIQFQNNGVVDDSQLPKDRFSAERLKGVDSTLKIQPAKLEDSAVYLCASRGHQETQYFGPGTRLLVL.

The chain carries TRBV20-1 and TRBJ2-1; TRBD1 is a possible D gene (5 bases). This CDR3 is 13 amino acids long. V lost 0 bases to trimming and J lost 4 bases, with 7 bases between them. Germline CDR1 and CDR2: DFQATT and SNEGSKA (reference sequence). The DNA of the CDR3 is TGCAGTGCTAGAGACGACAGATACAATGAGCAGTTCTTC. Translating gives CSARDDRYNEQFF.

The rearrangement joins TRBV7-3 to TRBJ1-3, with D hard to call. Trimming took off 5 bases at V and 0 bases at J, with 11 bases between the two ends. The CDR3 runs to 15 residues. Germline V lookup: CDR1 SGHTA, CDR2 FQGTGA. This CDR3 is CASSKDGLSGNTIYF. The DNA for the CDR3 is TGTGCCAGCAGCAAGGACGGCCTCTCTGGAAACACCATATATTTT.

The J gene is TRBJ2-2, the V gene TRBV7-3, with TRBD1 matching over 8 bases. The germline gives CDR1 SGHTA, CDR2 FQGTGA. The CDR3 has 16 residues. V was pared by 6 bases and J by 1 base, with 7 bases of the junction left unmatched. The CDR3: CASSQHGTGNTGELFF. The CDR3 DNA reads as TGTGCCAGCAGTCAGCATGGGACAGGGAACACCGGGGAGCTGTTTTTT.

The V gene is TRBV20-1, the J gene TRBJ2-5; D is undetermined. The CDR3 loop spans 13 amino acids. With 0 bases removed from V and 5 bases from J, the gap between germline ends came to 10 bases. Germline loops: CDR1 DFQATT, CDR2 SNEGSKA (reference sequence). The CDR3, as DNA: TGCAGTGCTAGAGATGGCAGATATGAGACCCAGTACTTC. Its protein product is CSARDGRYETQYF.

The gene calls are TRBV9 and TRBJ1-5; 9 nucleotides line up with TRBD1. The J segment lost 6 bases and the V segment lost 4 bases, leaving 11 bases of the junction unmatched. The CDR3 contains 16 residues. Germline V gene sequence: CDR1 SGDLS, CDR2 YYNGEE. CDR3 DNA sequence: TGTGCCAGCAGCATACGAACCGGGACAGGGAGTCAGCCCCAGCATTTT. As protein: CASSIRTGTGSQPQHF.

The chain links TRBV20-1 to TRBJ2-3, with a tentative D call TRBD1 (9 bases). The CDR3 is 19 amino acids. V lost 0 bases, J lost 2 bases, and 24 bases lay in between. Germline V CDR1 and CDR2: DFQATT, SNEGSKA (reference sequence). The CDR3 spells CSARDPPVSGTGITDTQYF. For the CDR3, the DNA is TGCAGTGCTAGAGATCCCCCCGTTAGCGGGACAGGGATCACAGATACGCAGTATTTT.

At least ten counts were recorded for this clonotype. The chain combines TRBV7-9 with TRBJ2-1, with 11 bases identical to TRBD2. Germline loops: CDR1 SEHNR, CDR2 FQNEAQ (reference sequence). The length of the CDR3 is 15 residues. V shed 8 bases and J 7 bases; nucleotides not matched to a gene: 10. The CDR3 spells CASRLEGLADNEQFF. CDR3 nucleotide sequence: TGTGCCAGCCGGCTCGAGGGACTAGCGGATAATGAGCAGTTCTTC.

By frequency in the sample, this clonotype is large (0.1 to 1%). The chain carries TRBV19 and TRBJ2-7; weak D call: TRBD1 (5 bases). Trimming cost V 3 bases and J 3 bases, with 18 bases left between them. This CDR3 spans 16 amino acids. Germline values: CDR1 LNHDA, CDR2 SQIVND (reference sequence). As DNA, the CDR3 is TGTGCCAGTAGTATTCTCAGCCAGGGTGGTCTCTACGAGCAGTACTTC. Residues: CASSILSQGGLYEQYF.

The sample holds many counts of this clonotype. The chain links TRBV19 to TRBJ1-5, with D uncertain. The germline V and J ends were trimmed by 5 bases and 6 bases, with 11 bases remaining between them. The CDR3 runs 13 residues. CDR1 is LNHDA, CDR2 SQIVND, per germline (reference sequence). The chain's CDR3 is CASSPAGIQPQHF. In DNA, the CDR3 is TGTGCCAGTAGTCCCGCGGGAATTCAGCCCCAGCATTTT.

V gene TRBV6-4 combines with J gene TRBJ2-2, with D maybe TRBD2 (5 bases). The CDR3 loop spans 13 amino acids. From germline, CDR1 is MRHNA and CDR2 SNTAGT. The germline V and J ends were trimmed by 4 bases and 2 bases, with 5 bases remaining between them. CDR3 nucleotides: TGTGCCAGCAGTGGGACTAACACCGGGGAGCTGTTTTTT. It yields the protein CASSGTNTGELFF.

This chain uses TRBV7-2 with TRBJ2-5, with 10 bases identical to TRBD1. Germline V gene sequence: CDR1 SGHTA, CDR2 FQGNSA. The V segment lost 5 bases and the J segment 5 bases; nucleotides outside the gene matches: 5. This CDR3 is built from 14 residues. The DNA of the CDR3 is TGTGCCAGCAGCCCTCGGACAGGGGGGGAGACCCAGTACTTC. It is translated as CASSPRTGGETQYF. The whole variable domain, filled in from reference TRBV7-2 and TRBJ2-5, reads GAGVSQSPSNKVTEKGKDVELRCDPISGHTALYWYRQSLGQGLEFLIYFQGNSAPDKSGLPSDRFSAERTGGSVSTLTIQRTQQEDSAVYLCASSPRTGGETQYFGPGTRLLVL.

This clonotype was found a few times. The CDR3 nucleotides read TGTGCCAGTAATCCGGGACAGGGGTTTAGTGAGCAGTTCTTC. Translating it yields CASNPGQGFSEQFF. The chain carries TRBV9 and TRBJ2-1; 10 bases match TRBD1. This CDR3 comprises 14 residues. Germline V gene data show CDR1 as SGDLS and CDR2 as YYNGEE. V dropped 8 bases and J dropped 9; count of bases not matched to a gene: 11.

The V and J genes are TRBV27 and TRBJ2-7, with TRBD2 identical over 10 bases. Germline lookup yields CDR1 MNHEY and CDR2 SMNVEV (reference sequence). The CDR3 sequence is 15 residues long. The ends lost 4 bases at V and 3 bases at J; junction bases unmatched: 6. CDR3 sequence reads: CASSYKRGGNYEQYF. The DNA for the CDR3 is TGTGCCAGCAGTTACAAGCGGGGGGGCAACTACGAGCAGTACTTC.

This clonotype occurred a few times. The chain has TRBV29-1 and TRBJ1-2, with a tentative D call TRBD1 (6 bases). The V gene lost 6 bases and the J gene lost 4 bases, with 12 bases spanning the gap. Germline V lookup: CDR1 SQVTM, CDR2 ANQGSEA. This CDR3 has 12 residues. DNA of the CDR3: TGCAGCGTCCCCCCGGACAGCTATGGCTACACCTTC. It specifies CSVPPDSYGYTF.